This T cell receptor beta chain was identified in a study of cytomegalovirus exposure and HLA in healthy donors. The PCR made use of 60 Vbeta and 13 Jbeta primers. Sequencing used immunoSEQ multiplex PCR; TCRdb keeps in-frame clones, though not all of them. The profile shows around 150,000 clones, nearly 80% of them singletons. The germline CDR1 and CDR2 sequences are MNHEY and SVGAGI. The CDR3 is made up of 16 amino acids. Trimming took 0 bases from V and 7 from J; bases not matched to a gene: 8. The study's findings and limits: Information on immune exposure was restricted to one variable (CMV serostatus). Other equally common chains were less clonally expanded than HLA-associated TCR beta chains, a later analysis showed. A later analysis linked a missense DCLRE1C variant to TCR beta V- and J-gene trimming.

This clone was found a few times. Its target is not known. The chain is built from TRBV6-5 and TRBJ2-1, with 8 bases matching TRBD1. This clonotype originated in a man younger than 35 in good health and CMV-seropositive. What was sequenced was PBMCs. The CDR3, as DNA: TGTGCCAGCAGTTACTCGAGCAGGGGGCGCGGTAATGAGCAGTTCTTC. Its protein is CASSYSSRGRGNEQFF.